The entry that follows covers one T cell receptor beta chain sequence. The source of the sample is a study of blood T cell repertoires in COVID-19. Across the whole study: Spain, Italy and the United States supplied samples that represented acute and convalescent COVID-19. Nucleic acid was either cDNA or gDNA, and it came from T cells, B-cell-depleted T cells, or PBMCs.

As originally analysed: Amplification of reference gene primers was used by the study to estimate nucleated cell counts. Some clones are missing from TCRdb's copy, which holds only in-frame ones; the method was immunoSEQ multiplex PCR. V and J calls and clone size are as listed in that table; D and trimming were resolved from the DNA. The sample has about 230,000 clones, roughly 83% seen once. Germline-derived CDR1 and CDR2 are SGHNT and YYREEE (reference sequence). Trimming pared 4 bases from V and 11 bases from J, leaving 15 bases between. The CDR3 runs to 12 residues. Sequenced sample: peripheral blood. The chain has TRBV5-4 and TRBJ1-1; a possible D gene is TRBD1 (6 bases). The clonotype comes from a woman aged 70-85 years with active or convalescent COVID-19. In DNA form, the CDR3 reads TGTGCCAGCAGCCCGGATCAGGGGATGGCTTTCTTT. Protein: CASSPDQGMAFF.